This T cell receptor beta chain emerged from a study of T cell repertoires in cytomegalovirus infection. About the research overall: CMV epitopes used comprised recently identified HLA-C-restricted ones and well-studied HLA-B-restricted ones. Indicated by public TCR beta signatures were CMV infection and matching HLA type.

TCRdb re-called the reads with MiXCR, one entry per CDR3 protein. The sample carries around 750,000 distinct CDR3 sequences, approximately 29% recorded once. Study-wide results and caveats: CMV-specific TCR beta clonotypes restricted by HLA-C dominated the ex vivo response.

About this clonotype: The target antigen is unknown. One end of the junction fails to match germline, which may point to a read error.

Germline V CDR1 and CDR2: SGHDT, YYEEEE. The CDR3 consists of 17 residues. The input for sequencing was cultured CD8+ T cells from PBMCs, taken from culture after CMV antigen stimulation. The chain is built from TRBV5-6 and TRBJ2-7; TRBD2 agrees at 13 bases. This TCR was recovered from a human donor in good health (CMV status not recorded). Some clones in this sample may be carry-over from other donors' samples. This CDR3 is CVSSPGLAGVSSYEQYF. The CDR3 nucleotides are TGTGTCAGCAGCCCAGGACTAGCGGGGGTTAGCTCCTACGAGCAGTACTTC.